This TCR beta chain was documented in a study of cytomegalovirus exposure and HLA in healthy donors. In the study overall: About 80 million unique TCRs from HLA-typed donors made up an early data release.

V shed 3 bases and J 5 bases; nucleotides not matched to a gene: 9. The CDR3 runs 16 residues. Germline CDR1 is SGHTA and CDR2 is FQGNSA. Both 60 Vbeta primers and 13 Jbeta primers went into the PCR. Original processing notes: An analysis performed later counted 75 million to 80 million unique TCR beta chains (roughly 11 million of them shared). Libraries were prepared by immunoSEQ multiplex PCR; TCRdb keeps only in-frame clonotypes and omits some of them. V, J and clone size are those of that table, while D and trimming were read from the DNA. Of under 200,000 clones in the sample, around 80% were seen once.

Sequencing was done on a sample of PBMCs. V gene TRBV7-2 combines with J gene TRBJ2-3, with 9 bases matching TRBD2. The clonotype comes from a woman between 50 and 59 years old in good health and CMV-seropositive. CDR3 DNA: TGTGCCAGCAGCTTTAGGGGTGCGGGGGGGCAAGATACGCAGTATTTT. Encoded protein: CASSFRGAGGQDTQYF.